This T cell receptor beta chain comes out of a study of cytomegalovirus exposure and HLA in healthy donors. Comment on this clone: Its specificity is not known.

Both 60 Vbeta primers and 13 Jbeta primers went into the PCR. The method was immunoSEQ multiplex PCR; TCRdb's version includes in-frame clones alone and lacks a portion of them. The profile shows 100,000 to 150,000 clones, roughly 78% of them singletons. Trimming stripped 0 bases from V and 3 bases from J, with 10 bases between. Germline lookup yields CDR1 SGHTS and CDR2 YDEGEE. The CDR3 has 14 residues. Study-wide results and limits: Reportedly, fewer N-insertions than the roughly 690-donor mean appeared in an Asian-associated ancestry cluster in a later analysis. In a later analysis, TCR beta V- and J-gene trimming showed a link to a missense DCLRE1C variant. Earlier findings revealed that most TCR beta V segments proved productive either about 90% or about 30% of the time.

Material: PBMCs. The chain couples TRBV5-8 to TRBJ2-7, with D maybe TRBD1 (6 bases). The receptor was derived from a middle-aged woman in good health and CMV-seronegative. CDR3 loop: CASSLVGTSYEQYF. DNA of the CDR3: TGTGCCAGCAGCTTGGTCGGGACAAGCTACGAGCAGTACTTC.